This entry concerns a single T cell receptor beta chain. Its specificity is unknown. Clones were read by immunoSEQ multiplex PCR, and TCRdb kept only the in-frame ones, dropping some. Of 2 million or so clones detected, 90% to 95% appear once; the ten largest clones hold 0.13%. This sample is drawn from a study of shared clonotypes between healthy human individuals. The study's findings and limits: The sole specimen, blood, was sampled, and tissue repertoires likely differ.

V was pared by 5 bases and J by 4 bases, with 11 bases of the junction left unmatched. CDR3 length: 17 amino acids. Per the germline V gene, CDR1 is SGHDN and CDR2 is FVKESK. Every one of the donors was a Caucasian adult that lived in Nashville, Tennessee. The chain recombines TRBV14 with TRBJ1-6; 7 nucleotides line up with TRBD1. Sequences were obtained from naive CD4+ T cells sorted from blood. Subset defined: CD45RA+ positively selected. This sequence originates from a man younger than 35 in good health. CDR3 DNA: TGTGCCAGCAGCGCCCGGGACAGAGGGGCTTATAATTCACCCCTCCACTTT. Encoded protein: CASSARDRGAYNSPLHF.